This entry lists 17 T cell receptor beta chains sequenced from one sample in a study of T cells in Graves' hyperthyroidism and ophthalmopathy. The TCR beta CDR3 regions underwent amplification using RNA transcripts as the source. HTBI primers were used for first-round RT-PCR of the TCR CDR3. TCRdb re-analysed the multiplex PCR reads in MiXCR, keeping a single row per CDR3 protein. The table has roughly 56,000 distinct CDR3 sequences, 49% seen once; the top ten hold over 10%. Source material: blood. The receptors shown here come from a woman in her 30s with Graves' ophthalmopathy.

This clonotype was counted at least ten times. This rearrangement joins TRBV11-2 to TRBJ2-3; no definite D call. V shed 0 bases and J shed 4 bases, with 11 bases lying between them. Per the germline V gene, CDR1 is SGHAT and CDR2 is FQNNGV. CDR3 length equals 15 residues. The CDR3, as DNA: TGTGCCAGCAGCTTAGAACGAGGTGGCGCAGATACGCAGTATTTT. Encoded protein: CASSLERGGADTQYF.

At least ten counts were recorded for this clonotype. The V and J genes are TRBV27 and TRBJ2-1; 14 bases are a match to TRBD2. Looked up from germline, CDR1 is MNHEY and CDR2 is SMNVEV (reference sequence). The CDR3 length is 14 residues. With V trimmed by 7 bases and J by 6 bases, 2 bases remained unmatched. CDR3 residues: CASKGLAGGNEQFF. CDR3 nucleotides: TGTGCCAGCAAAGGACTAGCGGGAGGCAATGAGCAGTTCTTC.

Details on this clonotype: The junction shows a germline mismatch at one end, possibly a read error. The chain is built from TRBV7-2 and TRBJ2-7, with 10 bases fitting TRBD1. This CDR3 is built from 15 residues. Per germline, CDR1 SGHTA and CDR2 FQGNSA. The CDR3 sequence: CASKILGDRGFWFDF. The CDR3 bases are TGTGCCAGCAAGATTCTAGGGGACAGGGGATTCTGGTTCGACTTC.

V usage is TRBV2 and J usage is TRBJ2-1, with 7 bases identical to TRBD2. Germline lookup yields CDR1 SNHLY and CDR2 FYNNEI. V shed 10 bases and J 3 bases; nucleotides not matched to a gene: 9. The CDR3 extends over 14 amino acids. The CDR3 sequence: CATEPTSYYNEQFF. The CDR3 DNA reads as TGTGCCACCGAACCGACTAGCTACTACAATGAGCAGTTCTTC.

V usage is TRBV7-6 and J usage is TRBJ2-2; the D is unclear. Trimming removed 4 bases from V and 6 bases from J, with 12 bases in between. The CDR3 runs 14 residues. The germline V gene has CDR1 SGHVS and CDR2 FNYEAQ. The CDR3 region is CASSWEGRAGELFF. As DNA, the CDR3 is TGTGCCAGCAGCTGGGAAGGTCGCGCCGGGGAGCTGTTTTTT.

The chain is built from TRBV7-6 and TRBJ2-6; the D is unclear. V dropped 1 base and J dropped 9 bases, with 7 bases sitting between them. Germline CDR1 is SGHVS and CDR2 is FNYEAQ. This CDR3 has 13 residues. The CDR3 region is CASSLGWGNVLTF. The CDR3 bases are TGTGCCAGCAGCTTAGGTTGGGGCAACGTCCTGACTTTC.

This clonotype was seen repeatedly, ten times or more. The rearrangement links TRBV5-1 to TRBJ2-1, with TRBD1 identical over 10 bases. With V trimmed by 4 bases and J by 8 bases, 6 bases remained unmatched. Germline loops: CDR1 SGHRS, CDR2 YFSETQ. The length of the CDR3 is 14 residues. As DNA, the CDR3 is TGCGCCAGCAGCCTCAGACAGGGGGCCTATGAGCAGTTCTTC. As protein: CASSLRQGAYEQFF.

This clonotype appeared many times. The chain links TRBV30 to TRBJ2-3; 7 bases line up with TRBD1. The germline V gene has CDR1 GTSNPN and CDR2 SVGIG (reference sequence). Trimming cost V 7 bases and J 4 bases; bases outside gene matches: 11. The CDR3 loop spans 14 amino acids. Here the CDR3 reads CAYTQGNEADTQYF. The CDR3 DNA reads TGTGCCTACACACAGGGGAATGAAGCAGATACGCAGTATTTT. Filled out from reference TRBV30 and TRBJ2-3, the complete variable domain reads SQTIHQWPATLVQPVGSPLSLECTVEGTSNPNLYWYRQAAGRGLQLLFYSVGIGQISSEVPQNLSASRPQDRQFILSSKKLLLSDSGFYLCAYTQGNEADTQYFGPGTRLTVL.

The CDR3 DNA reads as TGTGCCAGTAGTACGACTAGCGGGAGGCCCCAGCATTTT. Translating it yields CASSTTSGRPQHF. The gene calls are TRBV19 and TRBJ1-5; D is unclear. Germline V gene data show CDR1 as LNHDA and CDR2 as SQIVND (reference sequence). The CDR3 has 13 amino acids. Trimming left V 4 bases short and J 9 bases short, with 13 bases between.

The CDR3 region is CATSRQGSTGELFF. CDR3 DNA: TGTGCCACCAGCCGGCAGGGGAGCACCGGGGAGCTGTTTTTT. This rearrangement joins TRBV15 to TRBJ2-2; maybe TRBD1 (6 bases). CDR3 length: 14 amino acids. Germline CDR1 LNHNV, CDR2 YYDKDF (reference sequence). Trimming took 5 bases from V and 4 from J, leaving 11 bases between them. The entire variable domain, with the rest obtained from reference TRBV15 and TRBJ2-2, is as follows: DAMVIQNPRYQVTQFGKPVTLSCSQTLNHNVMYWYQQKSSQAPKLLFHYYDKDFNNEADTPDNFQSRRPNTSFCFLDIRSPGLGDTAMYLCATSRQGSTGELFFGEGSRLTVL.

The chain uses TRBV20-1 and TRBJ2-2; no definite D call. V shed 2 bases and J shed 8 bases, with 9 bases lying between them. The germline V gene has CDR1 DFQATT and CDR2 SNEGSKA (reference sequence). This CDR3 region has 12 residues. The CDR3, as DNA: TGCAGTGCTAGATTTCTAACAGGGGAGCTGTTTTTT. This codes for CSARFLTGELFF.

This chain joins TRBV9 and TRBJ2-3, with D possibly matching TRBD2 (7 bases). V lost 7 bases, J lost 5 bases, and 20 bases lay in between. The CDR3 loop spans 15 amino acids. Per the germline V gene, CDR1 is SGDLS and CDR2 is YYNGEE. CDR3 sequence (DNA): TGTGCCAGCTCCGTCGGAGGGGGGGAGGGAGATACGCAGTATTTT. Protein sequence: CASSVGGGEGDTQYF.

This clonotype was detected only a few times. The genes are TRBV3-1 and TRBJ2-1; the match to TRBD2 covers 11 bases. The V segment lost 3 bases and the J segment 8 bases; nucleotides outside the gene matches: 12. This CDR3 is 17 amino acids long. The germline V gene has CDR1 LGHDT and CDR2 YNNKEL (reference sequence). CDR3 sequence: CASSQDHTSGSPHEQFF. CDR3 sequence (DNA): TGTGCCAGCAGCCAGGACCATACTAGCGGGAGTCCCCATGAGCAGTTCTTC.

This clonotype was picked up many times. CDR3 DNA: TGTGCCAGCAGTTTTCTTTTGGGGGGGGGGACCGGGGAGCTGTTTTTT. It encodes CASSFLLGGGTGELFF. The chain links TRBV12-3 or TRBV12-4 to TRBJ2-2, with 7 bases aligning to TRBD2. J was trimmed by 5 bases and V by 3 bases; bases with no gene match: 9. This CDR3 has 16 amino acids.

This clonotype has more than one count but fewer than ten. V usage is TRBV28 and J usage is TRBJ1-4; D is perhaps TRBD1 (6 bases). Trimming stripped 7 bases from V and 4 bases from J, with 16 bases between. This CDR3 region has 15 residues. The germline V gene encodes CDR1 MDHEN and CDR2 SYDVKM. This CDR3 reads CASTLGGESNEKLFF. CDR3 DNA: TGTGCCAGCACCCTAGGGGGAGAGAGTAATGAAAAACTGTTTTTT.

The rearrangement links TRBV11-2 to TRBJ2-7; 12 bases align to TRBD2. The J segment lost 3 bases and the V segment lost 4 bases, leaving 4 bases of the junction unmatched. The CDR3 is 15 residues long. The germline gives CDR1 SGHAT, CDR2 FQNNGV. The CDR3 sequence: CASSSLAGGVYEQYF. For the CDR3, the DNA is TGTGCCAGCAGCTCTCTAGCGGGAGGGGTCTACGAGCAGTACTTC.

This chain connects TRBV14 to TRBJ1-2, with D unresolved. CDR3 length: 16 amino acids. Germline V lookup: CDR1 SGHDN, CDR2 FVKESK. The V gene lost 0 bases and the J gene lost 4 bases, with 15 bases spanning the gap. This CDR3 is CASSQDWPGRVYGYTF. The CDR3 bases are TGTGCCAGCAGCCAAGATTGGCCTGGGCGTGTCTATGGCTACACCTTC.